This TCR beta chain appears in the sequencing data of a study of shared clonotypes between healthy human individuals. Whole-study results and caveats: Tissue TCR repertoires likely differ from these blood-only repertoires. Across a handful of donors, naive CD4 shared around 5.3%, naive CD8 approximately 3.5%, memory CD4 more than 2%, memory CD8 0.35% to 0.5%. Clonotypes shared by all four donors outscored non-shared clonotypes in generation probability.

As defined, naive CD8 cells were CD45RO-negative and positively selected for CCR7, with terminally differentiated effector memory CD45RA+ cells excluded. In the case of this clone: The antigen remains undetermined.

Germline V CDR1 and CDR2: SEHNR, FQNEAQ (reference sequence). There are 14 residues in the CDR3. The V and J ends lost 5 bases and 1 base respectively, with 9 bases between them. The assay used deep level. Method: immunoSEQ multiplex PCR; TCRdb's copy keeps in-frame clones and lacks some. The table records more than 2 million clones, approximately 94% of them present only once. This sequence was found in a man between 18 and 35 years old in good health. V usage is TRBV7-9 and J usage is TRBJ2-1; D might be TRBD1 (6 bases). The sample taken for sequencing was naive CD8+ T cells sorted from blood. CDR3 DNA: TGTGCCAGCAGCATGCAGGGGTCCTACAATGAGCAGTTCTTC. This encodes CASSMQGSYNEQFF.